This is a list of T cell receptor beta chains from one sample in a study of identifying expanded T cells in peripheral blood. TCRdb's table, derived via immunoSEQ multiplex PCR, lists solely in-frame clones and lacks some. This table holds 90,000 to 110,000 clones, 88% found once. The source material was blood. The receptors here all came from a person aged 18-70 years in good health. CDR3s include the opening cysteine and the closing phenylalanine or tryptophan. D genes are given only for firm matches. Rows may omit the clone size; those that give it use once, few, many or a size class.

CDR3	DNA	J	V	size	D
CASSVGTGSSYEQYF	TGTGCCAGCAGCGTAGGTACGGGGAGCTCCTACGAGCAGTACTTC	TRBJ2-7	TRBV9	once	-
CATSRDTTDFNEQFF	TGTGCCACCAGCAGAGATACTACAGACTTTAATGAGCAGTTCTTC	TRBJ2-1	TRBV15	-	-
CASSLKASGGQETQYF	TGCGCCAGCAGCTTGAAGGCTAGCGGGGGCCAAGAGACCCAGTACTTC	TRBJ2-5	TRBV5-1	-	TRBD2
CASSDHPRDRGYEQYF	TGTGCCAGCAGCGACCACCCCCGGGACAGGGGGTACGAGCAGTACTTC	TRBJ2-7	TRBV7-9	-	TRBD1
CSVEDRGATHYYEQYF	TGCAGCGTTGAAGATAGGGGGGCTACTCACTACTACGAGCAGTACTTC	TRBJ2-7	TRBV29-1	-	-
CASSFGQTGDYGYTF	TGTGCCAGCAGCTTCGGCCAAACAGGCGACTATGGCTACACCTTC	TRBJ1-2	TRBV11-1	-	-
CASSFRGLDNEQFF	TGTGCCAGCAGTTTTCGAGGTCTGGACAATGAGCAGTTCTTC	TRBJ2-1	TRBV27	-	-
CASSLYEDTQYF	TGCGCCAGCAGCTTGTACGAAGATACGCAGTATTTT	TRBJ2-3	TRBV5-1	few	-
CASRDPATNEKLFF	TGTGCCAGTAGGGACCCTGCAACTAATGAAAAACTGTTTTTT	TRBJ1-4	TRBV19	-	-
CASSAGQGAVYEQFF	TGTGCCAGCAGTGCGGGGCAGGGGGCGGTTTATGAGCAGTTCTTC	TRBJ2-1	TRBV2	-	TRBD1
CSVESWGFNEQYF	TGCAGCGTTGAAAGTTGGGGCTTCAACGAGCAGTACTTC	TRBJ2-7	TRBV29-1	-	-
CASSPRRGDTEAFF	TGTGCCAGCAGTCCCCGAAGGGGGGACACTGAAGCTTTCTTT	TRBJ1-1	TRBV6-6	-	-
CASSQMKTAYHQETQYF	TGCGCCAGCAGCCAGATGAAGACAGCTTATCACCAAGAGACCCAGTACTTC	TRBJ2-5	TRBV4-1	-	-
CASSQDGQRSRGFYGYTF	TGTGCCAGCAGCCAAGACGGTCAGAGGAGTAGAGGATTCTATGGCTACACCTTC	TRBJ1-2	TRBV4-2	-	-
CASSLSTGQALHF	TGTGCCAGCAGCTTATCGACAGGGCAGGCCCTCCACTTT	TRBJ1-6	TRBV7-2	-	TRBD1
CSASQETQYF	TGCAGTGCTAGCCAAGAGACCCAGTACTTC	TRBJ2-5	TRBV20-1	-	-
CASSSRGTGLEQYF	TGTGCCAGCAGCTCCCGTGGGACAGGGTTGGAGCAGTACTTC	TRBJ2-7	TRBV7-9	few	TRBD1
CASRNPGTGINQPQHF	TGTGCCAGCAGGAATCCCGGGACAGGCATAAATCAGCCCCAGCATTTT	TRBJ1-5	TRBV28	-	TRBD1
CASSWGTGGHEQYF	TGTGCCAGCAGTTGGGGGACAGGGGGCCACGAGCAGTACTTC	TRBJ2-7	TRBV6-9	-	TRBD1
CASSQGSSLGTQYF	TGTGCCAGCAGCCAAGGCAGTTCCCTTGGTACGCAGTATTTT	TRBJ2-3	TRBV14	-	-
CASSAYGTSGSPTYNEQFF	TGTGCCAGCAGCGCGTACGGGACTAGCGGGAGTCCCACCTACAATGAGCAGTTCTTC	TRBJ2-1	TRBV6-4	-	TRBD2
CASRDSTYEQYF	TGCGCCAGCAGGGACAGTACCTACGAGCAGTACTTC	TRBJ2-7	TRBV5-1	-	-
CASSPPGQNTGELFF	TGTGCCAGCAGCCCACCGGGACAGAACACCGGGGAGCTGTTTTTT	TRBJ2-2	TRBV4-2	-	-
CSASVQETQYF	TGCAGTGCTAGCGTACAAGAGACCCAGTACTTC	TRBJ2-5	TRBV20-1	-	-